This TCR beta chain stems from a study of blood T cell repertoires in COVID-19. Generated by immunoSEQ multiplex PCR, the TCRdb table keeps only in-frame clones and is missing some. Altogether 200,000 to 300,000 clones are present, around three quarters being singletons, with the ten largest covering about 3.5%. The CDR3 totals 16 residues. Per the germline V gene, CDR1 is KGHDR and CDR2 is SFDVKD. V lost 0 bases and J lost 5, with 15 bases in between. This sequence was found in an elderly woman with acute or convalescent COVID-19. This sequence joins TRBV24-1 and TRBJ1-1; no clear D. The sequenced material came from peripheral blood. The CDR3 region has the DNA TGTGCCACCAGTGATTTGCACCGGTTCCCGAGGACTGAAGCTTTCTTT. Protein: CATSDLHRFPRTEAFF.